This T cell receptor beta chain is drawn from a study of T cell responses to AZD1222 COVID-19 vaccine. General study findings and limits: Only 6 or 7 people who got AZD1222 tested seropositive at baseline.

CDR1 is DFQATT, CDR2 SNEGSKA, per germline (reference sequence). The CDR3 totals 11 residues. To note about this clone: Its antigen is undetermined.

Whether given at about 4 or about 12 weeks, second doses were pooled. TCRdb's copy holds only in-frame clones and misses some; the assay was immunoSEQ multiplex PCR. Of around 150,000 clones listed, around nine tenths are singletons. The chain uses TRBV20-1 and TRBJ1-2, with 7 bases that match TRBD1. Sequencing was performed on peripheral blood, taken 28 days after the second AZD1222 dose. The receptor was isolated from an adult who received the AZD1222 COVID-19 vaccine. The CDR3 DNA sequence: TGCAATACCTTGACAGGGTATGGCTACACCTTC. Protein: CNTLTGYGYTF.